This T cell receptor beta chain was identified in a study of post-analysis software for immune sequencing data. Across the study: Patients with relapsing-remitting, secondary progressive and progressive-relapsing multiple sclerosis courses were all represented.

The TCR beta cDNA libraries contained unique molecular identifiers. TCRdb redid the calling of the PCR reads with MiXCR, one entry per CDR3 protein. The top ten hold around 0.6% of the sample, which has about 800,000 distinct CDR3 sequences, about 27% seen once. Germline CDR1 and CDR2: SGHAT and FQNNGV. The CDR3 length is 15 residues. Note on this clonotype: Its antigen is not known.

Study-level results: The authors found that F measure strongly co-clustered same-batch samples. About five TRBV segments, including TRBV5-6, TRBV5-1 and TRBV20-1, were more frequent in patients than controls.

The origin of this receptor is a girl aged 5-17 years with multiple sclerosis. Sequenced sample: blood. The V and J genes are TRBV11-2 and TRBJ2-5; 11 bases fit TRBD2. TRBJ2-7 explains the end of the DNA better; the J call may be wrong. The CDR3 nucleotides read TGTGCCAGCAGCCTTTCTAGCGGGAGGTGGTACGAGCAGTACTTC. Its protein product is CASSLSSGRWYEQYF.